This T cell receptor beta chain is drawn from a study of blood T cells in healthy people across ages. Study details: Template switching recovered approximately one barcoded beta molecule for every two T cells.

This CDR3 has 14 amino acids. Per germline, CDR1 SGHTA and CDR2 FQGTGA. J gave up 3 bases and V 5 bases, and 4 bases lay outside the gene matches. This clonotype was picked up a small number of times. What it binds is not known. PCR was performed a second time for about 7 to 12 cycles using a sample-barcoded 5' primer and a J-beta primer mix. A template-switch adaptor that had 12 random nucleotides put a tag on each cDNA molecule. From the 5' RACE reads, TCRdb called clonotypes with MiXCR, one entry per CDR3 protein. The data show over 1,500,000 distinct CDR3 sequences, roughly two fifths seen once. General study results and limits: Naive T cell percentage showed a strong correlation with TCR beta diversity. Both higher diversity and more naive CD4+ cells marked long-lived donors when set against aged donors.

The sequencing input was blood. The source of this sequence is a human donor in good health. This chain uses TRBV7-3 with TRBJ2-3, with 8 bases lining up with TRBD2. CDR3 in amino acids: CASSPGTRTDTQYF. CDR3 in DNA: TGTGCCAGCAGCCCTGGGACTAGGACAGATACGCAGTATTTT.